This T cell receptor (beta chain) emerged from a study of blood T cell repertoires in COVID-19. Germline CDR1 LGHNA, CDR2 YSLEER. The junction had 2 bases not matched to a gene; V was cut back by 5 bases and J by 3 bases. This CDR3 is 13 amino acids long. Repertoires were generated with immunoSEQ multiplex PCR, while TCRdb's copy carries only in-frame clones and drops some. The sample holds fewer than 300,000 clones; under 90% are singletons and the top ten take about 3.4%. The receptor was isolated from a woman aged 18-30 years with acute or convalescent COVID-19. Input material: peripheral blood. This chain links TRBV4-3 with TRBJ2-3; 7 bases align to TRBD1. The CDR3 nucleotides read TGCGCCAGCAGCTGGGGACAGACAGATACGCAGTATTTT. Amino acids: CASSWGQTDTQYF.